The 23 T cell receptor beta chains reported below all come from one sample, sequenced in a study of blood T cells in healthy people across ages. Primed by a sample-barcoded 5' primer and a J-beta primer mix, a second PCR proceeded for 7 to 11 cycles. TCRdb called the 5' RACE reads again in MiXCR, with one record for every CDR3 protein. The repertoire holds hundreds of thousands of distinct CDR3 sequences, with approximately 43% as singletons. Sequencing was performed on blood. These receptors came from an older woman in good health.

The chain joins TRBV20-1 to TRBJ2-3; TRBD2 matches 9 bases. This CDR3 is built from 17 residues. V was pared by 4 bases and J by 2 bases, with 13 bases of the junction left unmatched. CDR1 and CDR2 (germline): DFQATT, SNEGSKA (reference sequence). CDR3 in amino acids: CSANQDWAGGNTDTQYF. In DNA form, the CDR3 reads TGCAGTGCTAACCAGGACTGGGCGGGAGGGAACACAGATACGCAGTATTTT.

This clonotype was counted a few times. The gene calls are TRBV6-6 and TRBJ2-1; 11 bases are shared with TRBD2. This CDR3 has 15 amino acids. CDR1 MNHNY and CDR2 SVGAGI come from the germline V gene (reference sequence). V lost 0 bases, J lost 6 bases, and 1 base stayed unmatched. The CDR3 loop reads CASSYSLAGANEQFF. The CDR3 DNA follows: TGTGCCAGCAGTTACTCACTAGCGGGGGCCAATGAGCAGTTCTTC.

The chain couples TRBV11-2 to TRBJ2-5, with 13 bases matching TRBD2. Germline V CDR1 and CDR2: SGHAT, FQNNGV. V shed 2 bases and J 5 bases; nucleotides not matched to a gene: 5. The CDR3 runs to 16 residues. The CDR3 coding sequence is TGTGCCAGCAGCTTATCTGGACTAGCGGGAGTCGAGACCCAGTACTTC. This sequence encodes CASSLSGLAGVETQYF.

This clonotype was seen only a few times. This chain links TRBV5-1 with TRBJ1-6; tentatively, D is TRBD1 (5 bases). CDR3 length equals 14 residues. Trimming cost V 4 bases and J 6 bases, with 11 bases left between them. Germline-derived CDR1 and CDR2 are SGHRS and YFSETQ. CDR3 nucleotide sequence: TGCGCCAGCAGCCTGGGACGGTCTAATTCACCCCTCCACTTT. It translates to CASSLGRSNSPLHF.

This clonotype was seen more than once but under ten times. This chain connects TRBV7-9 to TRBJ2-1, with D possibly being TRBD2 (6 bases). This CDR3 contains 16 residues. V shed 1 base and J shed 6 bases, with 16 bases lying between them. The germline gives CDR1 SEHNR, CDR2 FQNEAQ (reference sequence). The CDR3 sequence is CASSLVWDLTANEQFF. The CDR3 coding sequence is TGTGCCAGCAGCTTAGTTTGGGACTTGACTGCCAATGAGCAGTTCTTC. The whole variable domain, filled in from reference TRBV7-9 and TRBJ2-1, reads DTGVSQNPRHKITKRGQNVTFRCDPISEHNRLYWYRQTLGQGPEFLTYFQNEAQLEKSRLLSDRFSAERPKGSFSTLEIQRTEQGDSAMYLCASSLVWDLTANEQFFGPGTRLTVL.

V is TRBV6-5 and J is TRBJ2-7; D is unclear. The CDR3 is 14 residues long. V lost 3 bases, J lost 0 bases, and 9 bases lay in between. Germline loops: CDR1 MNHEY, CDR2 SVGAGI. The DNA of the CDR3 is TGTGCCAGCAGTTATGCGATCAGCTCCTACGAGCAGTACTTC. It specifies CASSYAISSYEQYF.

In its sample, this clonotype was seen a few times. The rearrangement links TRBV6-1 to TRBJ2-6, with 7 bases that match TRBD1. The germline CDR1 and CDR2 sequences are MNHNS and SASEGT. The CDR3 is 16 amino acids. With V trimmed by 6 bases and J by 0 bases, 5 bases remained unmatched. For the CDR3, the DNA is TGTGCCAGCAGCTCGGGACAGTTCTCTGGGGCCAACGTCCTGACTTTC. It codes for CASSSGQFSGANVLTF.

The chain recombines TRBV18 with TRBJ2-7, with D possibly TRBD1 on 6 matching bases. The DNA end favors TRBJ2-4, so the J call may be wrong. Germline V gene data show CDR1 as KGHSH and CDR2 as LQKENI. This CDR3 contains 13 residues. Here the CDR3 reads CASAEGGHRIQYF. The CDR3 coding sequence is TGTGCCAGCGCAGAAGGGGGTCACCGCATTCAGTACTTC.

A note on this clonotype: One base away lies a much larger clone, so this may be a sequencing read error. The chain carries TRBV20-1 and TRBJ2-4; D is uncertain. V was shortened by 3 bases and J by 0 bases, with 9 bases between the two germline ends. The germline V gene encodes CDR1 DFQATT and CDR2 SNEGSKA (reference sequence). The CDR3 length is 14 residues. This chain's CDR3 is CSASAPGAKNIQYF. CDR3 DNA sequence: TGCAGTGCTAGTGCCCCCGGAGCCAAAAACATTCAGTACTTC.

This clonotype came up a few times. The rearrangement links TRBV3-1 to TRBJ2-1, with a possible D match to TRBD1 (6 bases). Trimming took off 6 bases at V and 8 bases at J, with 14 bases between the two ends. The CDR3 runs 13 residues. Germline CDR1 LGHDT, CDR2 YNNKEL (reference sequence). The CDR3 coding sequence is TGTGCCAGCAGACTACAGGGTTGGGATGAGCAGTTCTTC. Its translation is CASRLQGWDEQFF.

This clonotype showed up many times. CDR3 coding DNA: TGTGCCAGCAGTCCCTTCCCCAGGGTGGAAGGCGACGAGCAGTACTTC. This codes for CASSPFPRVEGDEQYF. The rearrangement uses TRBV27 and TRBJ2-7, with D perhaps TRBD1 (5 bases). The CDR3 is 16 amino acids. CDR1 and CDR2 (germline): MNHEY, SMNVEV (reference sequence). Trimming left V 5 bases short and J 5 bases short, with 22 bases between.

This rearrangement joins TRBV28 to TRBJ1-4; 10 positions match TRBD1. V gave up 6 bases and J gave up 8 bases; unmatched junction bases: 9. The CDR3 is 15 residues long. From germline, CDR1 is MDHEN and CDR2 SYDVKM. The CDR3 protein is CASSLPGQGREKLFF. The CDR3, as DNA: TGTGCCAGCAGCTTGCCGGGACAGGGGAGGGAAAAACTGTTTTTT. Combining the CDR3 with reference TRBV28 and TRBJ1-4 gives the whole variable domain DVKVTQSSRYLVKRTGEKVFLECVQDMDHENMFWYRQDPGLGLRLIYFSYDVKMKEKGDIPEGYSVSREKKERFSLILESASTNQTSMYLCASSLPGQGREKLFFGSGTQLSVL.

The J gene is TRBJ1-1, the V gene TRBV4-2; 8 bases are shared with TRBD1. The CDR3 sequence is 17 residues long. With 2 bases clipped from V and 3 bases from J, the junction kept 11 bases outside the gene matches. Germline V gives CDR1 LGHNA, CDR2 YNFKEQ. CDR3 residues: CASSQNLRGRGHTEAFF. The CDR3 DNA reads TGTGCCAGCAGCCAAAACCTCAGGGGGCGCGGGCACACTGAAGCTTTCTTT.

The count of this clonotype is one. The rearrangement uses TRBV20-1 and TRBJ2-1, with D hard to call. CDR3 length: 13 amino acids. Trimming removed 6 bases from V and 6 bases from J, with 15 bases in between. The V gene's germline CDR1 is DFQATT and CDR2 SNEGSKA (reference sequence). CDR3 region: CSAPRWTGNEQFF. The CDR3 bases are TGCAGTGCGCCTCGTTGGACCGGCAATGAGCAGTTCTTC.

In its sample, this clonotype was seen a few times. The chain employs TRBV28 and TRBJ2-1; possible D gene TRBD2, 5 bases. Trimming removed 2 bases at V and 7 bases at J, with 9 bases between. Germline loops: CDR1 MDHEN, CDR2 SYDVKM. This CDR3 is 13 amino acids long. The CDR3 DNA follows: TGTGCCAGCAGTTTACCGGGGAAGAATGAGCAGTTCTTC. Its translation: CASSLPGKNEQFF.

The chain is built from TRBV27 and TRBJ2-3, with a weak D call TRBD2 (5 bases). The germline CDR1 and CDR2 sequences are MNHEY and SMNVEV (reference sequence). The CDR3 loop spans 17 amino acids. V lost 6 bases, J lost 2 bases, and 21 bases lay in between. The CDR3 DNA sequence: TGTGCCAGCAGACCGATCCTTATTAGCGCTTTCACAGATACGCAGTATTTT. It yields the protein CASRPILISAFTDTQYF.

The CDR3 reads CSASLGAKGETQYF. The CDR3 DNA reads as TGCAGTGCTAGTTTGGGGGCTAAGGGAGAGACCCAGTACTTC. The rearrangement links TRBV20-1 to TRBJ2-4; possible D gene TRBD1, 6 bases. The end of the DNA aligns better with TRBJ2-5, so the J call may be wrong. The CDR3 spans 14 residues. Germline V gene sequence: CDR1 DFQATT, CDR2 SNEGSKA (reference sequence).

This clonotype occurred once. The gene calls are TRBV27 and TRBJ2-1; TRBD2 matches at 12 bases. CDR3 length equals 16 residues. V shed 5 bases, J shed 13 bases, and the junction held 15 bases outside the gene matches. The germline CDR1 and CDR2 sequences are MNHEY and SMNVEV (reference sequence). The CDR3 region has the DNA TGTGCCAGCAGTCGACTCCGACTAGCGGGAGCAGAGACCCAGTTCTTC. Residues: CASSRLRLAGAETQFF.

This clonotype was detected only a few times. The chain has TRBV19 and TRBJ1-1, with D uncertain. The V gene lost 3 bases and the J gene lost 1 base, with 9 bases spanning the gap. Per germline, CDR1 LNHDA and CDR2 SQIVND (reference sequence). The CDR3 loop spans 14 amino acids. The CDR3 spells CASSIQGQNTEAFF. CDR3 in DNA: TGTGCCAGTAGTATTCAAGGGCAGAACACTGAAGCTTTCTTT.

This clonotype was seen a handful of times. This sequence joins TRBV29-1 and TRBJ1-1, with D uncertain. Between the trimmed V and J ends, which lost 4 bases and 1 base, there was a span of 10 bases. The CDR3 runs to 13 residues. The germline V gene encodes CDR1 SQVTM and CDR2 ANQGSEA. The CDR3 bases are TGCAGCGTTGGGCGCTATTCGAACACTGAAGCTTTCTTT. As protein: CSVGRYSNTEAFF. Full variable domain (missing parts from reference TRBV29-1 and TRBJ1-1): SAVISQKPSRDICQRGTSLTIQCQVDSQVTMMFWYRQQPGQSLTLIATANQGSEATYESGFVIDKFPISRPNLTFSTLTVSNMSPEDSSIYLCSVGRYSNTEAFFGQGTRLTVV.

In its sample, this clonotype was seen a few times. V and J are TRBV6-1 and TRBJ2-7, with 11 bases lining up with TRBD2. V lost 7 bases, J lost 3 bases, and 17 bases stayed unmatched. The CDR3 sequence is 18 residues long. From germline, CDR1 is MNHNS and CDR2 SASEGT. The DNA for the CDR3 is TGTGCCAGCACCCCCGGGTATAGCGGGAGGGGTCGCTACTACGAGCAGTACTTC. Translation: CASTPGYSGRGRYYEQYF.

This clonotype was seen more than once but under ten times. CDR3 in amino acids: CASSVVRGGVGETQYF. The CDR3 DNA is TGTGCCAGCAGCGTAGTGAGAGGAGGGGTCGGCGAGACCCAGTACTTC. This sequence joins TRBV9 and TRBJ2-5; the D gene is possibly TRBD2 (6 bases). CDR1 is SGDLS and CDR2 is YYNGEE in the germline V gene. With 0 bases removed from V and 5 bases from J, the gap between germline ends came to 17 bases. The CDR3 spans 16 residues.

About this clonotype itself: A much larger clone differs from this one at a single base, so this may be a read error. The rearrangement links TRBV20-1 to TRBJ2-1, with TRBD2 matching over 14 bases. The CDR3 length is 15 residues. The V gene's germline CDR1 is DFQATT and CDR2 SNEGSKA (reference sequence). The CDR3 DNA reads TGCAGTACTAGCCAGCCGGGACTAGCGGGAGTTGAGCAGTTCTTC. As protein: CSTSQPGLAGVEQFF.